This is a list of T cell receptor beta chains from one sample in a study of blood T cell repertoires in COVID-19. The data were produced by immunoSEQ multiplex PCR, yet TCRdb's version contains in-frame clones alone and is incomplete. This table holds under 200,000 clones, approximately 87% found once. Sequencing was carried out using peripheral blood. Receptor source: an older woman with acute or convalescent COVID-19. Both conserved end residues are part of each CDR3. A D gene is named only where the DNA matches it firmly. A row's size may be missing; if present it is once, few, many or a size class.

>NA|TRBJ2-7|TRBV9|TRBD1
TGTGCCAGCAGCTTGGGGGACAGGGAGCACGAGCAGTACTTC
CASSLGDREHEQYF
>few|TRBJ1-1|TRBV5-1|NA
TGCGCCAGCAGCTTGGCGGACAGCCCCCAGAACACTGAAGCTTTCTTT
CASSLADSPQNTEAFF
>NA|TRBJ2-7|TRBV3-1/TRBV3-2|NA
TGTGCCAGCAGCCAATCAATCAGGGGGGATACGGCCTACGAGCAGTACTTC
CASSQSIRGDTAYEQYF
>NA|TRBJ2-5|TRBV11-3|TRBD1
TGTGCCAGCAGCTTAGGAGCGATCAGGGACAGGGAAGAGACCCAGTACTTC
CASSLGAIRDREETQYF
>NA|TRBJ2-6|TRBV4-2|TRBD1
TGTGCCAGCAGCCGGGGACAGGGCATCTCTGGGGCCAACGTCCTGACTTTC
CASSRGQGISGANVLTF
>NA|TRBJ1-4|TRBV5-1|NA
TGCGCCAGCAGCTTGGGGGTTAGCAATGAAAAACTGTTTTTT
CASSLGVSNEKLFF
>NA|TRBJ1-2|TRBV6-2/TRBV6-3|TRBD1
TGTGCCAGCAGCCCCATCGGGACAGGGCTTTATGGCTACACCTTC
CASSPIGTGLYGYTF
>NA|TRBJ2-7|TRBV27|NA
TGTGCCAGCAGTTTTTTACAGGGCGGCGAGCAGTACTTC
CASSFLQGGEQYF
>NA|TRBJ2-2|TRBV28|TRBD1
TGTGCCAGCGGGTCGGGACAGCGGACCGGGGAGCTGTTTTTT
CASGSGQRTGELFF
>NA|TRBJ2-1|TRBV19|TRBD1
TGTGCCAGTAATCAGCGGAGGGGGACAGGGGCCTACAATGAGCAGTTCTTC
CASNQRRGTGAYNEQFF
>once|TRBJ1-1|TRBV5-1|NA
TGCGCCAGCAGCTGGGAACAGGGACGGAGGACTTTCTTT
CASSWEQGRRTFF
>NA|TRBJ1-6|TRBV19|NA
TGTGCCAGTAGTAAGGCAGGGCGGTGGTCACCCCTCCACTTT
CASSKAGRWSPLHF
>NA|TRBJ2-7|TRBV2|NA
TGTGCCAGCACGCCCGGCAGGGGCTTGGAGCAGTACTTC
CASTPGRGLEQYF
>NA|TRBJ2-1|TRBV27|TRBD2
TGTGCCAGCAGTTTCCTAGGACTAGCTTTCCAGTTCTTC
CASSFLGLAFQFF
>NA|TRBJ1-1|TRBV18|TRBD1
TGTGCCAGCTCACATTTTACAACAGGGGCGATGAACACTGAAGCTTTCTTT
CASSHFTTGAMNTEAFF
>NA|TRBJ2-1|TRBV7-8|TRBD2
TGTGCCAGCAGCTTATCTTGGACTAGCGGGGGAGTAAGCCGTGAGCAGTTCTTC
CASSLSWTSGGVSREQFF
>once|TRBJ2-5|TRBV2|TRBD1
TGTGCCAGCACAGGGGGCGGGGAAGAGACCCAGTACTTC
CASTGGGEETQYF
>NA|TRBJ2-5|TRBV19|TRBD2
TGTGCCAGTAGTACCAATAGCGGGAGAGGCCCAGAGACCCAGTACTTC
CASSTNSGRGPETQYF
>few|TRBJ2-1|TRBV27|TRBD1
TGTGCCAGCAGCTTTTTGCGGACAGGGGGATCCTACAATGAGCAGTTCTTC
CASSFLRTGGSYNEQFF
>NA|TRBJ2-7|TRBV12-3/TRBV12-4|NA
TGTGCCAGCAGTCAGGCCCCGGGGTGGGAGCAGTACTTC
CASSQAPGWEQYF
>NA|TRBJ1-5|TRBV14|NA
TGTGCCAGCAGGCAGCCGTCTCGTGACAGGCCCCACGAAACAAATCAGCCCCAGCATTTT
CASRQPSRDRPHETNQPQHF
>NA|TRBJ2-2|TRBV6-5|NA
TGTGCCAGCTACGTAAGGGAGACCGGGGAGCTGTTTTTT
CASYVRETGELFF
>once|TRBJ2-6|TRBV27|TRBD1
TGTGCCAGCAGTCTCAGGACAGGGGCCTCGAAATGGGCCAACGTCCTGACTTTC
CASSLRTGASKWANVLTF
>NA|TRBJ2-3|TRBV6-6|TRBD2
TGTGCCAGCAACCCCTCCGCGGGGGGCGCAGATACGCAGTATTTT
CASNPSAGGADTQYF
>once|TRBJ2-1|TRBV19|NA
TGTGCCAGTAGTATATTGTGGGGGGACAGCTACAATGAGCAGTTCTTC
CASSILWGDSYNEQFF
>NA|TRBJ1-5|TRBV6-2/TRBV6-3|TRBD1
TGTGCCAGCAGTTACGGGGTACAGGGGAGGTTCTACCAGCCCCAGCATTTT
CASSYGVQGRFYQPQHF
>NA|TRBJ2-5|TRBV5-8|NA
TGTGCCAGCAGCTTGGGATGGGGGGTGGAGACCCAGTACTTC
CASSLGWGVETQYF
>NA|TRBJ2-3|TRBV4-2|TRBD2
TGTGCCAGCAGCCAAGATTTGACGGCTAGCGGGAGAGATACGCAGTATTTT
CASSQDLTASGRDTQYF
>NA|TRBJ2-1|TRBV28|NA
TGTGCCAGCAGTTGGGCGACACTTTCCAATGAGCAGTTCTTC
CASSWATLSNEQFF
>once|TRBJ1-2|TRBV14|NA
TGTGCCAGCAGCCAAGATAACGGTTTTAACTATGGCTACACCTTC
CASSQDNGFNYGYTF
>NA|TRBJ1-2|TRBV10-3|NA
TGTGCCATCAGTGAGCCTACAGGGTCCTATGGCTACACCTTC
CAISEPTGSYGYTF
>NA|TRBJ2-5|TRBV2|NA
TGTGCCAGCAGTGAAGTGCGGGGCCGCCAAGAGACCCAGTACTTC
CASSEVRGRQETQYF
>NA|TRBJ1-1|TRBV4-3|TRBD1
TGCGCCAGCAGCCAAGAGGGACAGGGGGCCGCTGAAGCTTTCTTT
CASSQEGQGAAEAFF
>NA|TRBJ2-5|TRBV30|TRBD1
TGTGCCTGGAGTGGGACAGGGGAGACCCAGTACTTC
CAWSGTGETQYF
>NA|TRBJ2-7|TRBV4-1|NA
TGCGCCAGCAGCCAACAGACAGGTTTTTCCTACGAGCAGTACTTC
CASSQQTGFSYEQYF
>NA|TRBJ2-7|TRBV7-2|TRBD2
TGTGCCAGCAGCTTAGGGACTAGCGGGAGAAGGGCATACGAGCAGTACTTC
CASSLGTSGRRAYEQYF
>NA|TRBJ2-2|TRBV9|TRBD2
TGTGCCAGCAGCGTAGCGACTAGCGGGAGTGCCGGGGAGCTGTTTTTT
CASSVATSGSAGELFF
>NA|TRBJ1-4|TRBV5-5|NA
TGTGCCAGCAGCCCCACACGCCCACAGGGCGGGGAAAAACTGTTTTTT
CASSPTRPQGGEKLFF
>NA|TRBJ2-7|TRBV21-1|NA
TGTGCCAGCAGCAAAGCGACAGGGAATCTTTACGAGCAGTACTTC
CASSKATGNLYEQYF
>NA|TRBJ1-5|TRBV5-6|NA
TGTGCCAGCAGCTTGACGGGGAGCAATCAGCCCCAGCATTTT
CASSLTGSNQPQHF
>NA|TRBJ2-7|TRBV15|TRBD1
TGTGCCACCAGCAGAGACCTCTCGTCAGGGGGACGACCCCGCGAGCAGTACTTC
CATSRDLSSGGRPREQYF
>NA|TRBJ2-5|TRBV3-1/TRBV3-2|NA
TGTGCCAGCAGGGCGACAGGCCTTCGGGGGACCCAGTACTTC
CASRATGLRGTQYF
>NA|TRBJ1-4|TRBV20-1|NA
TGCAGTGCTAGCCAGGTTGGAAAACTGTTTTTT
CSASQVGKLFF
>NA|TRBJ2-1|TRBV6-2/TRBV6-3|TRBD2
TGTGCCAGCAGTTACCCGTTGGGCGGACTAGCGAGCAATGAGCAGTTCTTC
CASSYPLGGLASNEQFF
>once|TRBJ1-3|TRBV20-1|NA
TGCAGTGCTAGTTACGGGAGCACCATATATTTT
CSASYGSTIYF
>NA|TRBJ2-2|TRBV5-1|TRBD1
TGCGCCAGCAGCTCCGGACAGGGGGCGACCGGGGAGCTGTTTTTT
CASSSGQGATGELFF
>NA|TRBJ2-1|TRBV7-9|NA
TGTGCCAGCAGCTCACTAGGACTCCTGGAAGGTCACAATGAGCAGTTCTTC
CASSSLGLLEGHNEQFF